Below, 13 T cell receptor beta chains from the same sample are listed, as sequenced in a study. TCRdb called the 5' RACE reads again in MiXCR, with one record for every CDR3 protein. The data contain 40,000 to 65,000 distinct CDR3 sequences, 24% of them seen just once; the ten biggest clones take up 3.2%. The sequencing input was tumor-infiltrating naive CD4+ T cells sorted from the breast tumor. Subset specified: naive CD4+ T cells, CD4+CD45RA+CD25-. The receptor source for this set is a female donor with breast cancer.

Sample share makes this clonotype medium-sized. The rearrangement links TRBV20-1 to TRBJ1-1; perhaps TRBD1 as D (5 bases). The germline CDR1 and CDR2 sequences are DFQATT and SNEGSKA (reference sequence). The CDR3 totals 13 residues. Between the trimmed V and J ends, which lost 8 bases and 4 bases, there was a span of 17 bases. CDR3 nucleotide sequence: TGCAGTCCGGAGGGACGGCTAAGCACTGAAGCTTTCTTT. This sequence encodes CSPEGRLSTEAFF.

This clonotype has a handful of counts. The chain uses TRBV5-1 and TRBJ2-5; no firm D call. Germline V gene lookup returns CDR1 SGHRS and CDR2 YFSETQ. V dropped 0 bases and J dropped 1 base, with 7 bases sitting between them. The CDR3 has 14 amino acids. The CDR3 region is CASSLGGPQETQYF. As DNA, the CDR3 is TGCGCCAGCAGCTTGGGTGGGCCCCAAGAGACCCAGTACTTC.

This clonotype is medium-sized (0.01 to 0.1%) by share. The chain recombines TRBV24-1 with TRBJ2-1; TRBD2 agrees at 15 bases. The length of the CDR3 is 19 residues. The germline CDR1 and CDR2 sequences are KGHDR and SFDVKD. V lost 4 bases to trimming and J lost 2 bases; unmatched junction nucleotides: 8. CDR3 amino acids: CATSDPGLAGGLTYNEQFF. Here the CDR3 DNA reads TGTGCCACCAGTGACCCCGGACTAGCGGGAGGGCTGACCTACAATGAGCAGTTCTTC.

This clonotype was counted only a few times. The chain joins TRBV5-5 to TRBJ1-5; D unclear. CDR1 and CDR2 from the germline V gene are SGHKS and YYEKEE (reference sequence). The V gene lost 2 bases and the J gene lost 6 bases, with 18 bases spanning the gap. The CDR3 runs to 16 residues. The CDR3 region is CASSFLPGSDGQPQHF. The CDR3 region has the DNA TGTGCCAGCAGCTTTCTCCCGGGGAGTGATGGTCAGCCCCAGCATTTT.

Notes on this clonotype: Given a much more abundant clone one base away, this may be a read error. The gene calls are TRBV6-2 or TRBV6-3 and TRBJ2-3, with D hard to call. Germline V gene sequence: CDR1 MNHEY, CDR2 SVGEGT. CDR3 length: 14 residues. The DNA of the CDR3 is TGTACCAGCAGTTACTCGATCCAGCCAGATACGCAGTATTTT. The encoded protein is CTSSYSIQPDTQYF.

The rearrangement uses TRBV19 and TRBJ2-1, with TRBD2 matching over 14 bases. This CDR3 is 19 amino acids long. Trimming removed 9 bases from V and 2 bases from J; junction bases left unmatched: 15. Germline CDR1 reads LNHDA; CDR2 reads SQIVND (reference sequence). In nucleotides, the CDR3 is TGTGCCAGCGCCGGGGGGACTAGCGGGAGCCCCGCGACCTACAATGAGCAGTTCTTC. It yields the protein CASAGGTSGSPATYNEQFF.

This sequence joins TRBV21-1 and TRBJ1-2. TRBV21-1 is tagged as a pseudogene. This CDR3 spans 15 amino acids. The CDR3 spells CASSKAGCLGYGYTF. CDR3 sequence (DNA): TGTGCCAGCAGCAAAGCGGGGTGTTTGGGCTATGGCTACACCTTC.

The CDR3, as DNA: TGTGCCAGCAGCGCATCAGGGGCTTACGAGCAGTACTTC. Translated, it gives CASSASGAYEQYF. The chain joins TRBV7-9 to TRBJ2-7; the D gene is possibly TRBD1 (6 bases). Germline lookup yields CDR1 SEHNR and CDR2 FQNEAQ (reference sequence). This CDR3 is built from 13 residues. V was clipped by 5 bases and J by 4 bases, with 12 bases between them. Looking up the rest from reference TRBV7-9 and TRBJ2-7 gives the full variable domain: DTGVSQNPRHKITKRGQNVTFRCDPISEHNRLYWYRQTLGQGPEFLTYFQNEAQLEKSRLLSDRFSAERPKGSFSTLEIQRTEQGDSAMYLCASSASGAYEQYFGPGTRLTVT.

There are a few counts of this clonotype. The rearrangement links TRBV10-3 to TRBJ2-3; 10 nucleotides agree with TRBD2. Germline loops: CDR1 ENHRY, CDR2 SYGVKD. J lost 2 bases, V lost 5 bases, and 7 bases had no gene match. The CDR3 is 16 residues long. The CDR3 bases are TGTGCCATCAGTTTCGGGAGCGGGAGGGCCACAGATACGCAGTATTTT. Protein product: CAISFGSGRATDTQYF.

This clonotype was counted between two and nine times. The rearrangement joins TRBV4-1 to TRBJ2-1; 7 positions agree with TRBD2. Trimming removed 6 bases from V and 7 bases from J; junction bases left unmatched: 9. CDR1 MGHRA and CDR2 YSYEKL come from the germline V gene. There are 14 residues in the CDR3. The CDR3 region has the DNA TGCGCCAGCAGGCAATCGGGAGGAGGGAATGAGCAGTTCTTC. This translates into CASRQSGGGNEQFF.

This clonotype came up a few times. This chain links TRBV6-1 with TRBJ2-7, with D unresolved. The CDR3 runs to 14 residues. Germline CDR1 MNHNS, CDR2 SASEGT. V shed 5 bases and J shed 3 bases, with 14 bases lying between them. The CDR3 DNA follows: TGTGCCAGCAGTACGAGCGCCACCCTCTACGAGCAGTACTTC. It encodes CASSTSATLYEQYF.

This chain connects TRBV24-1 to TRBJ2-1; D is undetermined. Trimming took off 1 base at V and 2 bases at J, with 8 bases between the two ends. Germline CDR1 KGHDR, CDR2 SFDVKD. This CDR3 is 15 amino acids long. The CDR3 nucleotides read TGTGCCACCAGTGATTTTAAGGGCACCTACAATGAGCAGTTCTTC. This sequence encodes CATSDFKGTYNEQFF.

As for this clonotype: Sequence at one end of the junction differs from germline and may be a read error. The rearrangement joins TRBV12-3 or TRBV12-4 to TRBJ2-3; the D call may be TRBD1 or TRBD2 (5 bases each). This CDR3 region has 14 residues. The CDR3 DNA follows: TGCGCCAGCAGTCCGGGACGGACCACAGATACGCAGTATTTT. Amino acid sequence: CASSPGRTTDTQYF.